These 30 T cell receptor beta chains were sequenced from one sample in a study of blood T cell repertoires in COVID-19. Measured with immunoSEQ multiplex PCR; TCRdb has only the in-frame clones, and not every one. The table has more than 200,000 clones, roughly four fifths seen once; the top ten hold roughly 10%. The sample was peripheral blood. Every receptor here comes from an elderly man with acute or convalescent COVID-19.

DNA of the CDR3: TGTGCCAGCAGAGGACAGGGGGTAGGGAACACTGAAGCTTTCTTT. This encodes CASRGQGVGNTEAFF. The chain links TRBV2 to TRBJ1-1; 10 positions agree with TRBD1. CDR3 size: 15 residues. V lost 6 bases to trimming and J lost 1 base; unmatched junction nucleotides: 5. Germline CDR1 SNHLY, CDR2 FYNNEI.

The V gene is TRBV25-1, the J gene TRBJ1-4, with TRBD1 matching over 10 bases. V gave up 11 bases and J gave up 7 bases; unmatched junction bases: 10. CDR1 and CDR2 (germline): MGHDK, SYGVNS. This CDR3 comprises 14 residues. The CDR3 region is CAAGTGDSIEKLFF. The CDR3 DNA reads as TGTGCCGCCGGGACAGGGGACTCTATTGAAAAACTGTTTTTT.

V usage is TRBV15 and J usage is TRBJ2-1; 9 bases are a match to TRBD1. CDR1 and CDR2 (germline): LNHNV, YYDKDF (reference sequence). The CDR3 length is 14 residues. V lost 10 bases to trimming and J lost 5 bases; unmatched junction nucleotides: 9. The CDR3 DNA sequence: TGTGCCATCACAAACAGGGGGCTCCACAATGAGCAGTTCTTC. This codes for CAITNRGLHNEQFF. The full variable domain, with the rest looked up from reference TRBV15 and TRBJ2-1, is DAMVIQNPRYQVTQFGKPVTLSCSQTLNHNVMYWYQQKSSQAPKLLFHYYDKDFNNEADTPDNFQSRRPNTSFCFLDIRSPGLGDTAMYLCAITNRGLHNEQFFGPGTRLTVL.

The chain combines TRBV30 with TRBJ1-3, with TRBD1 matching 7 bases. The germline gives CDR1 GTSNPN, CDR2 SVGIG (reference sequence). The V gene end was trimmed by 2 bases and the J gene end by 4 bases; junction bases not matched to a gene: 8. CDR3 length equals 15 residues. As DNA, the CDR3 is TGTGCCTGGAGTAGGGCAGGGGGAGGCGGAAACACCATATATTTT. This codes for CAWSRAGGGGNTIYF.

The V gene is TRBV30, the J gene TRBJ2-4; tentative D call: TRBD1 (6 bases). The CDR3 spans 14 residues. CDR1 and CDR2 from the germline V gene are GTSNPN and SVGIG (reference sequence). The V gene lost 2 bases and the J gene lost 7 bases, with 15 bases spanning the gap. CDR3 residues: CAWSPLRGTNIQYF. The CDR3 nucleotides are TGTGCCTGGAGTCCCCTAAGGGGGACGAACATTCAGTACTTC. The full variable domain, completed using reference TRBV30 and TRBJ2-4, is SQTIHQWPATLVQPVGSPLSLECTVEGTSNPNLYWYRQAAGRGLQLLFYSVGIGQISSEVPQNLSASRPQDRQFILSSKKLLLSDSGFYLCAWSPLRGTNIQYFGAGTRLSVL.

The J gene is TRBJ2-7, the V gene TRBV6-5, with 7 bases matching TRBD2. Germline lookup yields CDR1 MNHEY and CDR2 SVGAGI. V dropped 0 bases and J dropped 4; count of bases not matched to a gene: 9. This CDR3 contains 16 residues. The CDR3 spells CASSYSIGRAQYEQYF. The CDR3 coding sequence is TGTGCCAGCAGTTACTCGATAGGGAGGGCGCAATACGAGCAGTACTTC.

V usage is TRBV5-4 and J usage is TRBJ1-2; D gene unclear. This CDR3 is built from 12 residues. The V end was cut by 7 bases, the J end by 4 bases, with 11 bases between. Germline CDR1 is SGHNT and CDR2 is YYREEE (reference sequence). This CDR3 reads CASFGESYGYTF. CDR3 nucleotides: TGTGCCAGCTTCGGGGAATCCTATGGCTACACCTTC.

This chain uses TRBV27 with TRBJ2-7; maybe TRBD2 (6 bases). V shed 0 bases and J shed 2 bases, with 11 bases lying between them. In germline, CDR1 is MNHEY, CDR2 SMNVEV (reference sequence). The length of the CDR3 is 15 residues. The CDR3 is CASSLSTRGPYEQYF. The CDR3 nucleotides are TGTGCCAGCAGTTTATCGACTAGAGGGCCCTACGAGCAGTACTTC.

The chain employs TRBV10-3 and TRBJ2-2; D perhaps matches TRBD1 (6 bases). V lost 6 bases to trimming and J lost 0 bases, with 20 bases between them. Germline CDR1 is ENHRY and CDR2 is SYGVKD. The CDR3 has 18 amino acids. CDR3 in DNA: TGTGCCATCAGCGGACCAAGGGACATAGCGTCGAACACCGGGGAGCTGTTTTTT. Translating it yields CAISGPRDIASNTGELFF.

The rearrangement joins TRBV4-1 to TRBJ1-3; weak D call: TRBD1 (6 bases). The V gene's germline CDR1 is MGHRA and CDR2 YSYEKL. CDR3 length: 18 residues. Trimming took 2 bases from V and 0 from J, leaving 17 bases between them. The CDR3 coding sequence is TGCGCCAGCAGCCAACAGGACCTGACAGGTTCCTCTGGAAACACCATATATTTT. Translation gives CASSQQDLTGSSGNTIYF.

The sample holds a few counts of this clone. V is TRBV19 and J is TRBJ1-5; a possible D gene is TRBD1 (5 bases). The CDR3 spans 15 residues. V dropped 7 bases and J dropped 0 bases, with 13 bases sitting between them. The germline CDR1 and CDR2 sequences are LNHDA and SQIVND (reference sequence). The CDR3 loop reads CASTLRGSSNQPQHF. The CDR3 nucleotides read TGTGCCAGTACACTTCGGGGGAGTAGCAATCAGCCCCAGCATTTT.

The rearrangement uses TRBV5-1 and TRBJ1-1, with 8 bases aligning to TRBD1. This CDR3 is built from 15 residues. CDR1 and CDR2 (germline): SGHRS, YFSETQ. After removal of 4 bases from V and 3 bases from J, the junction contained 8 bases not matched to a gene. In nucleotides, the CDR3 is TGCGCCAGCAGCCCTGGACAGGGTGAAGACACTGAAGCTTTCTTT. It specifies CASSPGQGEDTEAFF.

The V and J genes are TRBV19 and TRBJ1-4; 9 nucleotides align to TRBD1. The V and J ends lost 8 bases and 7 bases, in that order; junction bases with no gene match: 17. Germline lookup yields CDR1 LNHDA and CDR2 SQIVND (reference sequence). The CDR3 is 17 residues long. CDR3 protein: CASRRFGQGSLLEKLFF. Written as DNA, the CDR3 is TGTGCCAGTCGAAGGTTCGGACAGGGGAGCCTTCTTGAAAAACTGTTTTTT. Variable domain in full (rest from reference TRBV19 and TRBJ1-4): DGGITQSPKYLFRKEGQNVTLSCEQNLNHDAMYWYRQDPGQGLRLIYYSQIVNDFQKGDIAEGYSVSREKKESFPLTVTSAQKNPTAFYLCASRRFGQGSLLEKLFFGSGTQLSVL.

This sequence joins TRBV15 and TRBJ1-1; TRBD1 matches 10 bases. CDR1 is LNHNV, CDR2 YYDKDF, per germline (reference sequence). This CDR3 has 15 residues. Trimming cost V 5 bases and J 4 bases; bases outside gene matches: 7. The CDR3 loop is CATSPDRGRITEAFF. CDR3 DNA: TGTGCCACCAGCCCCGACAGGGGGCGGATCACTGAAGCTTTCTTT.

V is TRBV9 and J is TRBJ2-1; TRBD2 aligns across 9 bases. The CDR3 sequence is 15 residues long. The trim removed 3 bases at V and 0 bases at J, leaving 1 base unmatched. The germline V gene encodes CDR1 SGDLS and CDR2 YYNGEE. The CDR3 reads CASSGLAASYNEQFF. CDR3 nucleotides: TGTGCCAGCAGCGGACTAGCGGCCTCCTACAATGAGCAGTTCTTC. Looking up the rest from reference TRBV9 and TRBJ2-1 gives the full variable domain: DSGVTQTPKHLITATGQRVTLRCSPRSGDLSVYWYQQSLDQGLQFLIQYYNGEERAKGNILERFSAQQFPDLHSELNLSSLELGDSALYFCASSGLAASYNEQFFGPGTRLTVL.

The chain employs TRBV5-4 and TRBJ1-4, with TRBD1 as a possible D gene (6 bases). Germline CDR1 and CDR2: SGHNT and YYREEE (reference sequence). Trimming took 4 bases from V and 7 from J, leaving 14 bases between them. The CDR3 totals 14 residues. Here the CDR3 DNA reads TGTGCCAGCAGCCTACAGGGTTTTAGTGAAAAACTGTTTTTT. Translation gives CASSLQGFSEKLFF.

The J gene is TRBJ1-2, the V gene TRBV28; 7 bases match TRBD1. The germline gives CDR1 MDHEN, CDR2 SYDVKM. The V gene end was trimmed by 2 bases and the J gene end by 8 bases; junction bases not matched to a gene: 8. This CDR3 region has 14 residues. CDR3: CASSLGIRQGGYTF. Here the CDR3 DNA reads TGTGCCAGCAGTTTAGGGATCCGACAGGGAGGCTACACCTTC.

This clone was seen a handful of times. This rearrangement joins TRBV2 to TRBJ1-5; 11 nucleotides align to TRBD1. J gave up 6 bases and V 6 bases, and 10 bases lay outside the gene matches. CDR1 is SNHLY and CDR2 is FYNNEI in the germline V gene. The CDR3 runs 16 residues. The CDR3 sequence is CASRLDRGRAGQPQHF. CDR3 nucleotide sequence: TGTGCCAGCAGGTTGGACAGGGGGCGAGCGGGTCAGCCCCAGCATTTT.

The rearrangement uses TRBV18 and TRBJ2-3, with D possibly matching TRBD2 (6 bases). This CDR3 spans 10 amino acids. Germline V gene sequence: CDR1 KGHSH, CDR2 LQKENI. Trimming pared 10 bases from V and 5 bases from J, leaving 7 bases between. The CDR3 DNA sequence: TGTGCCACCGGGGGAGATACGCAGTATTTT. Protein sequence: CATGGDTQYF.

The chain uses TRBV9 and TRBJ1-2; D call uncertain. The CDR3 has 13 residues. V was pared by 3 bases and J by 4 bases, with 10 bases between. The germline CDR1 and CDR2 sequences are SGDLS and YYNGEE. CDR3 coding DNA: TGTGCCAGCAGCGCTAACTTCGGCTATGGCTACACCTTC. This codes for CASSANFGYGYTF. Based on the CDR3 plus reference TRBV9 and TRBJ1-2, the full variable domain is DSGVTQTPKHLITATGQRVTLRCSPRSGDLSVYWYQQSLDQGLQFLIQYYNGEERAKGNILERFSAQQFPDLHSELNLSSLELGDSALYFCASSANFGYGYTFGSGTRLTVV.

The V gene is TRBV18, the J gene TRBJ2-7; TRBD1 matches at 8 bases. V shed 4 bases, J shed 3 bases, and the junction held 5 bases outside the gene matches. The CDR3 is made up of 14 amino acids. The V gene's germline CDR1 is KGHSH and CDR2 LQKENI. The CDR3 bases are TGTGCCAGCTCACAAGGACAGGGCAACTACGAGCAGTACTTC. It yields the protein CASSQGQGNYEQYF.

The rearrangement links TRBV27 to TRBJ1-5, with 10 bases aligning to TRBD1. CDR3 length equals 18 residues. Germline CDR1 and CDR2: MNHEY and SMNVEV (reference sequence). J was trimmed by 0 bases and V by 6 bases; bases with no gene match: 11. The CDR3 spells CASRETGGPPLSNQPQHF. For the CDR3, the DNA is TGTGCCAGCAGAGAGACAGGGGGCCCACCTCTTAGCAATCAGCCCCAGCATTTT.

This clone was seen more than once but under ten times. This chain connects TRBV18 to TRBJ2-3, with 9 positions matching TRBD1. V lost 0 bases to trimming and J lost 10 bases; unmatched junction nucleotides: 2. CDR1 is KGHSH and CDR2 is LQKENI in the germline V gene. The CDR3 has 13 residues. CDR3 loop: CASSPPGQGPQYF. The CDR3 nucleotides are TGTGCCAGCTCACCACCGGGACAGGGACCGCAGTATTTT.

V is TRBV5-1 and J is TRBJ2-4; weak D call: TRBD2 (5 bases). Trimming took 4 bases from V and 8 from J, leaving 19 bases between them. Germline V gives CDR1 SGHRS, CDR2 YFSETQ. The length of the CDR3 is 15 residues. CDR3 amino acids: CASSVSPGTTDIQYF. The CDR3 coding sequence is TGCGCCAGCAGCGTGTCACCGGGAACAACGGACATTCAGTACTTC.

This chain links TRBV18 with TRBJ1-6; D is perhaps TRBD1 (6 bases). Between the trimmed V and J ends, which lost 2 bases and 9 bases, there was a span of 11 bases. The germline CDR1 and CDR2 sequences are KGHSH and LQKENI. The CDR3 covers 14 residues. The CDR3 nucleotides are TGTGCCAGCTCACCATCGGGGGGCGGTTCACCCCTCCACTTT. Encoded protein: CASSPSGGGSPLHF.

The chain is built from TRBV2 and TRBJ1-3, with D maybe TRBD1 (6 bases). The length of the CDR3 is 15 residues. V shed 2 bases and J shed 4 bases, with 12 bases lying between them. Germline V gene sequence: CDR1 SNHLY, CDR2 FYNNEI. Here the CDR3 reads CASSEMGASGNTIYF. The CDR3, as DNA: TGTGCCAGCAGTGAAATGGGGGCGAGCGGAAACACCATATATTTT.

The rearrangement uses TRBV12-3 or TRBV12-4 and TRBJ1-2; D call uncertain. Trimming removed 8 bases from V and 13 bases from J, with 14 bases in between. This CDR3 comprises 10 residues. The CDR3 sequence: CASGTSLGTF. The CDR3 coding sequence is TGTGCCAGCGGTACTTCCCTCGGCACCTTC.

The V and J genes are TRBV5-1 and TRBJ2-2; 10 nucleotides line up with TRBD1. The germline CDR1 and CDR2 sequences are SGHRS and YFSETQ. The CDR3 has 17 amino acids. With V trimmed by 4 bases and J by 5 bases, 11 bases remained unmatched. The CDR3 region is CASSPPSRTGGTGELFF. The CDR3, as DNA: TGCGCCAGCAGCCCCCCAAGCAGGACAGGGGGTACCGGGGAGCTGTTTTTT.

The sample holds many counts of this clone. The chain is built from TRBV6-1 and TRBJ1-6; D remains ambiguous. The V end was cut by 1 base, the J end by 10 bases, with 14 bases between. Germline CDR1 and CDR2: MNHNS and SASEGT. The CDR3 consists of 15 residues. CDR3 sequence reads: CASSEGSGPGSPLHF. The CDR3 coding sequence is TGTGCCAGCAGTGAAGGAAGCGGCCCGGGGTCACCCCTCCACTTT.

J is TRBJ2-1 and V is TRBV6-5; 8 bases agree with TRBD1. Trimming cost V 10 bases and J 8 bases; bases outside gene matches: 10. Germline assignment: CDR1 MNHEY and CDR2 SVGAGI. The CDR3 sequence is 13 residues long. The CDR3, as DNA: TGTGCCACCCACCGGACAGGGAACTATGAGCAGTTCTTC. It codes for CATHRTGNYEQFF.